The 25 T cell receptor beta chains in this list originate from one sample, sequenced in a study of blood T cell repertoires in COVID-19. Assay: immunoSEQ multiplex PCR; the TCRdb copy retains only in-frame clones and omits some. The table has fewer than 200,000 clones, 84% seen once. Sequenced material: peripheral blood. All receptors derive from a human donor in a cohort sampled during active COVID-19.

The rearrangement uses TRBV5-1 and TRBJ1-1, with D possibly matching TRBD1 (5 bases). V was pared by 3 bases and J by 7 bases, with 16 bases between. Germline V gene sequence: CDR1 SGHRS, CDR2 YFSETQ. This CDR3 contains 14 residues. The CDR3 bases are TGCGCCAGCAGCTCCCAGACAGACCCGATTGAAGCTTTCTTT. Amino acids: CASSSQTDPIEAFF.

This chain uses TRBV6-5 with TRBJ1-5; 8 bases map to TRBD1. This CDR3 is 13 amino acids long. Germline V gene lookup returns CDR1 MNHEY and CDR2 SVGAGI. With V trimmed by 10 bases and J by 4 bases, 6 bases remained unmatched. The CDR3 region has the DNA TGTGCCACTGTGGACAGGGAGAATCAGCCCCAGCATTTT. Its translation: CATVDRENQPQHF.

This chain joins TRBV3-1 (or the pseudogene TRBV3-2) and TRBJ1-5; TRBD1 matches at 9 bases. This CDR3 comprises 15 residues. Germline-derived CDR1 and CDR2 are LGHDT and YNNKEL (reference sequence). J gave up 4 bases and V 3 bases, and 4 bases lay outside the gene matches. The CDR3 DNA is TGTGCCAGCAGCCAGGGGACAGGGTCTAATCAGCCCCAGCATTTT. Its translation is CASSQGTGSNQPQHF.

This clone was counted once. The chain joins TRBV7-2 to TRBJ1-4, with 10 bases aligning to TRBD1. The CDR3 covers 15 residues. Germline V gene sequence: CDR1 SGHTA, CDR2 FQGNSA. J lost 6 bases, V lost 5 bases, and 6 bases had no gene match. CDR3 sequence (DNA): TGTGCCAGCAGCGCCTCCGGGACAGGGGATGAAAAACTGTTTTTT. Translation: CASSASGTGDEKLFF.

This clone was found once. The gene calls are TRBV27 and TRBJ1-2; D perhaps matches TRBD1 (6 bases). The germline V gene encodes CDR1 MNHEY and CDR2 SMNVEV (reference sequence). Between the trimmed V and J ends, which lost 3 bases and 0 bases, there was a span of 14 bases. The CDR3 has 16 amino acids. The CDR3 bases are TGTGCCAGCAGTTTGTCGGCAGGGGACGCTAACTATGGCTACACCTTC. Residues: CASSLSAGDANYGYTF.

This chain connects TRBV18 to TRBJ1-2; 9 bases are shared with TRBD1. CDR3 size: 14 residues. Germline loops: CDR1 KGHSH, CDR2 LQKENI. The J segment lost 3 bases and the V segment lost 4 bases, leaving 3 bases of the junction unmatched. This chain's CDR3 is CASSLTGGDYGYTF. Here the CDR3 DNA reads TGTGCCAGCTCACTAACAGGGGGCGACTATGGCTACACCTTC.

V is TRBV25-1 and J is TRBJ2-2; D is perhaps TRBD2 (5 bases). The germline V gene encodes CDR1 MGHDK and CDR2 SYGVNS. There are 13 residues in the CDR3. V was pared by 5 bases and J by 6 bases, with 10 bases between. Here the CDR3 DNA reads TGTGCCAGCAGTCCCCCGGGATCCGGGGAGCTGTTTTTT. This sequence encodes CASSPPGSGELFF.

The rearrangement joins TRBV7-8 to TRBJ1-5; 9 bases line up with TRBD1. The CDR3 is 20 amino acids. Germline trimming cut 4 bases from V and 1 base from J; bases unmatched to any gene: 17. In germline, CDR1 is SGHVS, CDR2 FQNEAQ. For the CDR3, the DNA is TGTGCCAGCAGCTCTTACGCCGGGACAGGGCGGGTGATAAGCAATCAGCCCCAGCATTTT. It encodes CASSSYAGTGRVISNQPQHF. The variable domain in full, completed from reference TRBV7-8 and TRBJ1-5, reads GAGVSQSPRYKVAKRGQDVALRCDPISGHVSLFWYQQALGQGPEFLTYFQNEAQLDKSGLPSDRFFAERPEGSVSTLKIQRTQQEDSAVYLCASSSYAGTGRVISNQPQHFGDGTRLSIL.

This chain links TRBV29-1 with TRBJ1-4; TRBD1 is a possible D gene (5 bases). Trimming removed 6 bases from V and 0 bases from J, with 8 bases in between. Germline V lookup: CDR1 SQVTM, CDR2 ANQGSEA. The CDR3 spans 13 residues. In DNA form, the CDR3 reads TGCAGCGTCCGACAGCCAACTAATGAAAAACTGTTTTTT. It translates to CSVRQPTNEKLFF.

V and J are TRBV27 and TRBJ2-5; 7 nucleotides align to TRBD2. Germline lookup yields CDR1 MNHEY and CDR2 SMNVEV (reference sequence). J gave up 5 bases and V 0 bases, and 0 bases lay outside the gene matches. This CDR3 has 13 amino acids. The CDR3 nucleotides read TGTGCCAGCAGTTTATCTAGCGGGGAGACCCAGTACTTC. It is translated as CASSLSSGETQYF.

This clone occurred once. In nucleotides, the CDR3 is TGCGCCAGCAGCCCAAGCGAGGGGGTTAACTATGGCTACACCTTC. Translated: CASSPSEGVNYGYTF. The chain recombines TRBV5-1 with TRBJ1-2; maybe TRBD1 (6 bases). CDR3 length: 15 amino acids. Germline values: CDR1 SGHRS, CDR2 YFSETQ. The V and J ends lost 4 bases and 1 base respectively, with 14 bases between them.

This clone was observed once. This CDR3 is CASSRDGGNQPQHF. CDR3 in DNA: TGTGCCAGCAGCCGGGACGGGGGGAATCAGCCCCAGCATTTT. The chain has TRBV2 and TRBJ1-5; possible D gene TRBD1, 5 bases. Trimming took 6 bases from V and 4 from J, leaving 13 bases between them. The CDR3 contains 14 residues. CDR1 is SNHLY, CDR2 FYNNEI, per germline.

About this clone itself: This CDR3 is also generated by other DNA sequences in the sample. V usage is TRBV18 and J usage is TRBJ2-7, with TRBD1 as a possible D gene (5 bases). V was clipped by 3 bases and J by 0 bases, with 9 bases between them. The CDR3 is made up of 14 amino acids. Germline-derived CDR1 and CDR2 are KGHSH and LQKENI. The CDR3 coding sequence is TGTGCCAGCTCACCGCCGGACACCTCCTACGAGCAGTACTTC. This codes for CASSPPDTSYEQYF.

This rearrangement joins TRBV6-1 to TRBJ2-5, with TRBD2 matching 8 bases. CDR1 is MNHNS and CDR2 is SASEGT in the germline V gene. CDR3 length: 16 amino acids. J was trimmed by 4 bases and V by 4 bases; bases with no gene match: 11. The CDR3 reads CASSAGAGGEGETQYF. The CDR3 coding sequence is TGTGCCAGCAGTGCCGGGGCCGGGGGGGAAGGAGAGACCCAGTACTTC.

V and J are TRBV29-1 and TRBJ1-2; D possibly corresponds to TRBD1 (6 bases). The germline CDR1 and CDR2 sequences are SQVTM and ANQGSEA. V lost 4 bases and J lost 0, with 9 bases in between. The CDR3 consists of 13 residues. The CDR3: CSVVQGANYGYTF. The CDR3 coding sequence is TGCAGCGTTGTACAGGGAGCTAACTATGGCTACACCTTC.

This clone occurred a few times. The V gene is TRBV5-1, the J gene TRBJ1-1, with 7 bases aligning to TRBD1. Per germline, CDR1 SGHRS and CDR2 YFSETQ. The J segment lost 5 bases and the V segment lost 3 bases, leaving 10 bases of the junction unmatched. The CDR3 extends over 15 amino acids. CDR3 sequence reads: CASSSLTGIETEAFF. The CDR3 DNA reads TGCGCCAGCAGCTCCCTGACAGGGATCGAGACTGAAGCTTTCTTT.

This chain joins TRBV7-9 and TRBJ1-1, with unresolved D. This CDR3 comprises 15 residues. Germline values: CDR1 SEHNR, CDR2 FQNEAQ (reference sequence). The V end lost 2 bases, the J end lost 1 base, and 11 bases lay between the germline ends. The DNA of the CDR3 is TGTGCCAGCAGCTTATTATCGGGAGGGAACACTGAAGCTTTCTTT. Protein sequence: CASSLLSGGNTEAFF.

The rearrangement uses TRBV7-9 and TRBJ1-2; perhaps TRBD1 as D (6 bases). This CDR3 is 16 amino acids long. In germline, CDR1 is SEHNR, CDR2 FQNEAQ (reference sequence). V dropped 3 bases and J dropped 4 bases, with 18 bases sitting between them. The CDR3 here is CASSLDRDTYRYGYTF. CDR3 in DNA: TGTGCCAGCAGCTTGGATCGGGACACCTACCGCTATGGCTACACCTTC.

This clone has a handful of counts. V and J are TRBV6-5 and TRBJ2-7, with 7 bases matching TRBD1. After removal of 6 bases from V and 5 bases from J, the junction contained 10 bases not matched to a gene. CDR1 MNHEY and CDR2 SVGAGI come from the germline V gene. This CDR3 has 14 residues. The CDR3 sequence is CASRLTGQRNEQYF. The CDR3 DNA sequence: TGTGCCAGCAGGCTGACGGGACAGAGAAACGAGCAGTACTTC.

This chain connects TRBV3-1 (or the pseudogene TRBV3-2) to TRBJ1-4; the match to TRBD1 covers 10 bases. In germline, CDR1 is LGHDT, CDR2 YNNKEL (reference sequence). The length of the CDR3 is 14 residues. Losses at the gene ends were 5 bases for V and 8 bases for J; bases not matched to a gene: 5. The CDR3 loop reads CASSKDRGGEKLFF. CDR3 coding DNA: TGTGCCAGCAGCAAGGACAGGGGGGGCGAAAAACTGTTTTTT.

On this clone: At one of its ends the junction is not consistent with the germline gene, which may arise from a read error. V gene TRBV11-2 combines with J gene TRBJ1-2, with 8 bases matching TRBD1. Germline-derived CDR1 and CDR2 are SGHAT and FQNNGV. This CDR3 spans 12 amino acids. The CDR3 DNA sequence: TGTGCCAGCAGCTTAGGGGGCAGGGGGCCCGCCTTC. This sequence encodes CASSLGGRGPAF.

The genes are TRBV27 and TRBJ2-1; 8 nucleotides agree with TRBD2. The trim removed 7 bases at V and 12 bases at J, leaving 5 bases unmatched. This CDR3 region has 11 residues. CDR1 is MNHEY, CDR2 SMNVEV, per germline (reference sequence). The CDR3 loop reads CASTGGAGQFF. The CDR3 DNA reads TGTGCCAGCACCGGGGGGGCTGGGCAGTTCTTC.

This chain uses TRBV6-5 with TRBJ2-7; 8 positions match TRBD2. The CDR3 runs to 13 residues. Unmatched junction bases numbered 2, after V lost 7 bases and J lost 0 bases. CDR1 and CDR2 (germline): MNHEY, SVGAGI. CDR3 nucleotides: TGTGCCAGCACCGGGACTAGCTCCTACGAGCAGTACTTC. Residues: CASTGTSSYEQYF.

In DNA, the CDR3 is TGTGCCAGCAGCTTGGACAGCGCCACCGATACGCAGTATTTT. It encodes CASSLDSATDTQYF. The chain couples TRBV11-1 to TRBJ2-3; possibly TRBD1 for D (6 bases). V gave up 3 bases and J gave up 6 bases, with 13 bases separating them. The CDR3 is 14 residues long. Germline values: CDR1 SGHAT, CDR2 FQDESV (reference sequence).

V is TRBV2 and J is TRBJ1-5; 7 bases line up with TRBD1. This CDR3 spans 16 amino acids. Germline V gene sequence: CDR1 SNHLY, CDR2 FYNNEI. Trimming cost V 5 bases and J 0 bases; bases outside gene matches: 7. Written as DNA, the CDR3 is TGTGCCAGCAGTCCATGGACAGGCTATAGCAATCAGCCCCAGCATTTT. Residues: CASSPWTGYSNQPQHF.